This T cell receptor beta chain originates from a study of blood T cell repertoires in COVID-19. CDR3 length: 18 amino acids. Trimming at V came to 0 bases and at J to 6 bases, leaving 12 bases not matched to a gene. Germline V gene lookup returns CDR1 SGDLS and CDR2 YYNGEE. Here immunoSEQ multiplex PCR was the method, and the copy in TCRdb shows in-frame clones only, minus some. The sample has about 170,000 clones; about 84% are singletons. The V call is TRBV9, the J call TRBJ2-1; 10 bases line up with TRBD2. The sequencing input was PBMCs or T cells enriched from blood (not recorded which). The receptor was isolated from a man aged 50-60 years who had recovered from COVID-19. CDR3 protein: CASSVVSTSGAPANEQFF. The CDR3 DNA reads TGTGCCAGCAGCGTAGTATCCACTAGCGGGGCGCCTGCCAATGAGCAGTTCTTC.